The T cell receptor beta chain under discussion was sequenced for a study of blood T cell repertoires in COVID-19. The CDR3 loop spans 17 amino acids. Trimming took 0 bases from V and 6 from J; bases not matched to a gene: 7. Germline CDR1 is SGDLS and CDR2 is YYNGEE. Per the original methods: The assay estimated nucleated cells by amplifying reference gene primers. Using immunoSEQ multiplex PCR, the repertoire was profiled, and TCRdb retains in-frame clones only, with some absent. From that table come the V and J calls and clone size; the DNA was used to work out D and trimming. The table lists fewer than 250,000 clones, 81% of them singletons. Participants were aged 18 to 89 years, lived in 25 or so US areas, and enrolled virtually.

This chain links TRBV9 with TRBJ1-5, with 12 nucleotides matching TRBD1. This TCR was recovered from a woman aged 50 to 65 with acute COVID-19. Sequencing was performed on PBMCs or T cells enriched from blood (not recorded which). This CDR3 is CASSVEGQGAICQPQHF. The CDR3 nucleotides are TGTGCCAGCAGCGTAGAGGGACAGGGGGCAATTTGTCAGCCCCAGCATTTT.